This T cell receptor beta chain derives from a study of cytomegalovirus exposure and HLA in healthy donors. PCR was performed using 60 Vbeta and 13 Jbeta primers. Libraries were prepared by immunoSEQ multiplex PCR; TCRdb keeps only in-frame clonotypes and omits some of them. The sample lists 200,000 to 300,000 clones; roughly 80% were seen once. In its sample, this clone was seen once. The germline V gene has CDR1 PRHDT and CDR2 FYEKMQ (reference sequence). Trimming shortened V by 8 bases and J by 5 bases, and 6 bases separated the two germline ends. The CDR3 covers 11 residues. The V and J genes are TRBV13 and TRBJ1-4; no definite D call. What was sequenced was PBMCs. This TCR was sampled from a woman in her thirties or forties in good health and CMV-seropositive. The CDR3 sequence is CASSVNEKLFF. In DNA form, the CDR3 reads TGTGCCAGCTCAGTGAATGAAAAACTGTTTTTT. Looking up the rest from reference TRBV13 and TRBJ1-4 gives the full variable domain: AAGVIQSPRHLIKEKRETATLKCYPIPRHDTVYWYQQGPGQDPQFLISFYEKMQSDKGSIPDRFSAQQFSDYHSELNMSSLELGDSALYFCASSVNEKLFFGSGTQLSVL.